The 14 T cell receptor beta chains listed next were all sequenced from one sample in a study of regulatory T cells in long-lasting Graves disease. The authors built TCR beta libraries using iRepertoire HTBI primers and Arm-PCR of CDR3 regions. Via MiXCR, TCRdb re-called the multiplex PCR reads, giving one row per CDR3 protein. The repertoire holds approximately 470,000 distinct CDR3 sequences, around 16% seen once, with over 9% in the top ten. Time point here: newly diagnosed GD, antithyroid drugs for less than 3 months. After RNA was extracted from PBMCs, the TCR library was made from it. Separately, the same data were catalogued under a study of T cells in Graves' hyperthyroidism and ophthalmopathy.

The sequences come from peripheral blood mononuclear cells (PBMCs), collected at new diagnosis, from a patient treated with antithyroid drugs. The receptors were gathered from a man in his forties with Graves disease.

The CDR3 nucleotides read TGTGCCAGCAGCCAGAGGTCACAGGGAGAGACCCAGTACTTC. Its protein product is CASSQRSQGETQYF. This chain joins TRBV3-1 and TRBJ2-5; a weak D match, TRBD1 (6 bases). V was shortened by 3 bases and J by 4 bases, with 12 bases between the two germline ends. This CDR3 region has 14 residues. Per germline, CDR1 LGHDT and CDR2 YNNKEL (reference sequence).

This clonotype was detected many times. For the CDR3, the DNA is TGCAGCGCCTCGGACAGGGCCGCCTACGAGCAGTACTTC. Its protein product is CSASDRAAYEQYF. The chain links TRBV29-1 to TRBJ2-7, with 8 bases fitting TRBD1. J lost 2 bases, V lost 7 bases, and 7 bases had no gene match. The CDR3 runs to 13 residues. Germline CDR1 reads SQVTM; CDR2 reads ANQGSEA.

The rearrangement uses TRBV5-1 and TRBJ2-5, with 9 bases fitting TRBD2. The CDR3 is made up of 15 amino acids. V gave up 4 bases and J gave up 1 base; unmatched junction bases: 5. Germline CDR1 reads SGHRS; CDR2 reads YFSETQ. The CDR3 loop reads CASSPGTSTQETQYF. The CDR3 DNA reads TGCGCCAGCAGCCCCGGGACTAGCACCCAAGAGACCCAGTACTTC.

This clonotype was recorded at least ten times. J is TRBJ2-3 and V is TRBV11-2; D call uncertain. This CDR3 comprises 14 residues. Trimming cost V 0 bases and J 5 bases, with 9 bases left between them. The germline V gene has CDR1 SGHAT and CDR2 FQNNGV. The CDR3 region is CASSLETWRDTQYF. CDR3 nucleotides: TGTGCCAGCAGCTTAGAGACTTGGAGAGATACGCAGTATTTT.

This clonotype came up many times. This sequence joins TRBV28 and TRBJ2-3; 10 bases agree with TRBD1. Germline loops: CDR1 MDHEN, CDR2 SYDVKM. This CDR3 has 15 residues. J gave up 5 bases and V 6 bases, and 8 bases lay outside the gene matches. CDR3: CASRSGTGALDTQYF. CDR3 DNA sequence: TGTGCCAGCAGATCAGGGACAGGGGCATTAGATACGCAGTATTTT. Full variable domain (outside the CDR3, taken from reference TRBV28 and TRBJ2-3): DVKVTQSSRYLVKRTGEKVFLECVQDMDHENMFWYRQDPGLGLRLIYFSYDVKMKEKGDIPEGYSVSREKKERFSLILESASTNQTSMYLCASRSGTGALDTQYFGPGTRLTVL.

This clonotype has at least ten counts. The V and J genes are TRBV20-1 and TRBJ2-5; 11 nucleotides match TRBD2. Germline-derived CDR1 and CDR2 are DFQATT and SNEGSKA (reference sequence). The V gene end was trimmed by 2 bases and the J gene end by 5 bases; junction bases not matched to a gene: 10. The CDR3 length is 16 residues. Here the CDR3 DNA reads TGCAGTGCTAGAACTAGCGGGAGTGGGGCAAGGGAGACCCAGTACTTC. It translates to CSARTSGSGARETQYF.

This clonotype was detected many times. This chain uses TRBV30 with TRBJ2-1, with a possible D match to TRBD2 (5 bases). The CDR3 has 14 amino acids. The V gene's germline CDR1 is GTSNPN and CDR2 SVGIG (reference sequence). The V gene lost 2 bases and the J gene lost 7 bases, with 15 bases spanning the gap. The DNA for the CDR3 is TGTGCCTGGAGTCATGGAGCGGCCCGGAATGAGCAGTTCTTC. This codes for CAWSHGAARNEQFF.

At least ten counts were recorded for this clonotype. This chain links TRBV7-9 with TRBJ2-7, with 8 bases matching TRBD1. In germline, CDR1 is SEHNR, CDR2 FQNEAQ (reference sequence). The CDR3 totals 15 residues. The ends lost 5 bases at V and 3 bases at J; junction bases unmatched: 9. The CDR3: CASSTTDRENYEQYF. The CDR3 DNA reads TGTGCCAGCAGCACCACGGACAGGGAGAACTACGAGCAGTACTTC.

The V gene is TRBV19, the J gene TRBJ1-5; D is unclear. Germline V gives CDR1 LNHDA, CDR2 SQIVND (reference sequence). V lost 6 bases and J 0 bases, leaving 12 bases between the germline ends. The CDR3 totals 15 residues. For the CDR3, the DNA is TGTGCCAGTAGGACACAGTTAATTAGCAATCAGCCCCAGCATTTT. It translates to CASRTQLISNQPQHF.

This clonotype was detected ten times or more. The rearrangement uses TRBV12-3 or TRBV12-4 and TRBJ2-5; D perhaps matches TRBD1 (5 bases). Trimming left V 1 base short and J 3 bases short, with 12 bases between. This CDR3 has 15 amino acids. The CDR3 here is CASSLGQGVKETQYF. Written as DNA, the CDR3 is TGTGCCAGCAGTTTAGGTCAGGGCGTAAAAGAGACCCAGTACTTC.

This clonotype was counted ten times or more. CDR3 region: CASSEQGQLNEQYF. CDR3 nucleotides: TGTGCCAGCAGTGAACAGGGACAGTTAAACGAGCAGTACTTC. J is TRBJ2-7 and V is TRBV2, with 7 bases that match TRBD1. CDR1 is SNHLY, CDR2 FYNNEI, per germline. The ends lost 2 bases at V and 5 bases at J; junction bases unmatched: 6. The CDR3 has 14 amino acids.

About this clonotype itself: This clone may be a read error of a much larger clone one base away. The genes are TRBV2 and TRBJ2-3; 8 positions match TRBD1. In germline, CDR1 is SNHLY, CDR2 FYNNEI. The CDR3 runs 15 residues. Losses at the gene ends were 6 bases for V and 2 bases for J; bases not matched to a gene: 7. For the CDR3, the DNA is TGTGCCAGCAGCCTCCCGACAGGGGACACAGATACGCAGTATTTT. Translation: CASSLPTGDTDTQYF. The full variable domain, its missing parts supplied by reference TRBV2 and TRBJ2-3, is EPEVTQTPSHQVTQMGQEVILRCVPISNHLYFYWYRQILGQKVEFLVSFYNNEISEKSEIFDDQFSVERPDGSNFTLKIRSTKLEDSAMYFCASSLPTGDTDTQYFGPGTRLTVL.

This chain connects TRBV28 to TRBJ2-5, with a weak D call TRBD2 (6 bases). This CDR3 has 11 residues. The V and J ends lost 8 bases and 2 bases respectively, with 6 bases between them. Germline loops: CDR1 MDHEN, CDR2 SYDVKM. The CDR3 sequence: CASGGQETQYF. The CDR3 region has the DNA TGTGCCAGCGGGGGGCAAGAGACCCAGTACTTC.

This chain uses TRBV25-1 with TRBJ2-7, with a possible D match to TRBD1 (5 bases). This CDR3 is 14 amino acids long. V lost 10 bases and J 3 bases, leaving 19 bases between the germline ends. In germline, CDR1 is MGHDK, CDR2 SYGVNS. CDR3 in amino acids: CANNNAQGIYEQYF. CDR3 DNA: TGTGCCAACAATAACGCGCAGGGCATCTACGAGCAGTACTTC.